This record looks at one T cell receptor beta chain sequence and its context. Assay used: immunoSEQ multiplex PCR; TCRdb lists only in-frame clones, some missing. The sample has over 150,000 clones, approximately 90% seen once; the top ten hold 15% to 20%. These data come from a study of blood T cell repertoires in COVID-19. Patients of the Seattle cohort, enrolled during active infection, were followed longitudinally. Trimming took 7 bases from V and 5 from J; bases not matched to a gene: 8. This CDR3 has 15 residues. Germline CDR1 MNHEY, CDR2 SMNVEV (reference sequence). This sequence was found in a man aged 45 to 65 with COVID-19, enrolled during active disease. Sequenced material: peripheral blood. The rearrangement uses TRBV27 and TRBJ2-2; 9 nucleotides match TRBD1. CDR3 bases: TGTGCCAGCACAATACAGGGGGCCTTTACCGGGGAGCTGTTTTTT. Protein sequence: CASTIQGAFTGELFF.